What follows describes a single TCR beta chain. There is no known antigen for this receptor. Base-call qualities are not available, and no considerably larger clone is one nucleotide away. The data were taken from a study of technical replicates of blood from a handful of donors (dated by TCRdb to about 2017). V lost 0 bases and J lost 6 bases; the stretch between them is 18 bases long. For CDR1 and CDR2, the germline V gene lists SGHDT and YYEEEE. CDR3 length: 17 amino acids, cysteine to phenylalanine. CDR3 DNA only is kept here, 51 bases in frame from base 1. Library method: the immunoSEQ multiplex PCR assay. Sourced from immuneACCESS, this table was stored by TCRdb with only in-frame sequences that have V and J called. A share of the clones is absent; for the studies checked, an unresolved V gene accounts for under half, and the remainder has no known explanation. For this sample there are approximately 12,000 clones; around three quarters appear just once. Jointly, the top ten make up 13% to 15% of the sample.

The source of this sequence is a human donor in good health. In this chain, TRBV5-6 is recombined with TRBJ1-4, with the D gene call left open. The sequenced sample consisted of PBMCs. This receptor carries the CDR3 CASSLGDKAYVDEKLFF. The nucleotide sequence reads as follows: TGTGCCAGCAGCTTGGGAGACAAGGCCTACGTGGATGAAAAACTGTTTTTT. Where the CDR3 stops, the reference TRBV5-6 and TRBJ1-4 genes take over; the full variable domain is DAGVTQSPTHLIKTRGQQVTLRCSPKSGHDTVSWYQQALGQGPQFIFQYYEEEERQRGNFPDRFSGHQFPNYSSELNVNALLLGDSALYLCASSLGDKAYVDEKLFFGSGTQLSVL.